This T cell receptor beta chain originates from a study of vaccination and CD4 T cells after COVID-19. Study as a whole: Samples from three convalescent patients were taken at day 14 and days 161 to 241 post-vaccination.

The CDR3 length is 14 residues. Germline-derived CDR1 and CDR2 are ENHRY and SYGVKD. The junction had 4 bases not matched to a gene; V was cut back by 6 bases and J by 4 bases. Time point in this sample: late sampling 161 to 241 days after vaccination in three convalescent patients. Regarding treatment: approximately 9-day PBMC culture with coronavirus spike peptide pools or control peptides (ViraFEST assay). As concerns this clonotype: Its specificity is not known.

The Oncomine TCR Beta short-read assay was what sequenced the DNA obtained from cultured CD4+ T cells. MiXCR, applied by TCRdb to the PCR reads, yields one record per CDR3 protein. The table has fewer than 25,000 distinct CDR3 sequences, roughly 30% seen once. The starting material was CD4+ T cells from blood, cultured in vitro, obtained about 7 months after SARS-CoV-2 vaccination. The rearrangement uses TRBV10-3 and TRBJ1-1, with 11 nucleotides matching TRBD1. This sequence originates from a human donor who had recovered from COVID-19. CDR3 in amino acids: CAIRGTGGRTEAFF. CDR3 sequence (DNA): TGTGCCATCAGGGGGACAGGGGGGCGCACTGAAGCTTTCTTT.